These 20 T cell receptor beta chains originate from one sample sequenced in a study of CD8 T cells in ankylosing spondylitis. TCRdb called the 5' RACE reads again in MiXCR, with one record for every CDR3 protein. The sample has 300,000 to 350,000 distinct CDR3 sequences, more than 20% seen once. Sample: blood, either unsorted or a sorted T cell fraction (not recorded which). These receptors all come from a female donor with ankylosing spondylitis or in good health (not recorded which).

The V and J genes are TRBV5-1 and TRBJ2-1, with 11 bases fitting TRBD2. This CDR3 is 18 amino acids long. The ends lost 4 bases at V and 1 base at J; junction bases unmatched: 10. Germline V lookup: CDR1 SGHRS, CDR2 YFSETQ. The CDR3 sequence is CASSPRTSGRLSYNEQFF. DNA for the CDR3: TGCGCCAGCAGCCCCCGGACTAGCGGGCGTTTATCCTACAATGAGCAGTTCTTC. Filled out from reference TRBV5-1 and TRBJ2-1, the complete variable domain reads KAGVTQTPRYLIKTRGQQVTLSCSPISGHRSVSWYQQTPGQGLQFLFEYFSETQRNKGNFPGRFSGRQFSNSRSEMNVSTLELGDSALYLCASSPRTSGRLSYNEQFFGPGTRLTVL.

The CDR3 sequence is CATSPGLSSSYNEQFF. CDR3 bases: TGTGCCACCAGTCCCGGACTATCAAGCTCCTACAATGAGCAGTTCTTC. The chain uses TRBV24-1 and TRBJ2-1, with D maybe TRBD2 (6 bases). V lost 6 bases and J 0 bases, leaving 14 bases between the germline ends. This CDR3 comprises 16 residues. The V gene's germline CDR1 is KGHDR and CDR2 SFDVKD.

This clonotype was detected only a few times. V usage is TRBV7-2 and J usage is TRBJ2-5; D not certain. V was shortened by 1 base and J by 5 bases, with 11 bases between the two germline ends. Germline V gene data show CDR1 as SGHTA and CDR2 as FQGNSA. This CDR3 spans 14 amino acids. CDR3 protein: CASSLGRTSETQYF. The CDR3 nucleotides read TGTGCCAGCAGCTTAGGACGCACATCCGAGACCCAGTACTTC.

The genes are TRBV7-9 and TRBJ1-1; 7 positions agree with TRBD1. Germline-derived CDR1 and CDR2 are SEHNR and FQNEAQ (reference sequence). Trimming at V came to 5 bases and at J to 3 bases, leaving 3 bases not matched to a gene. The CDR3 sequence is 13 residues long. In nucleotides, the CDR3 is TGTGCCAGCAGCACGCAGGGGGACACTGAAGCTTTCTTT. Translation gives CASSTQGDTEAFF.

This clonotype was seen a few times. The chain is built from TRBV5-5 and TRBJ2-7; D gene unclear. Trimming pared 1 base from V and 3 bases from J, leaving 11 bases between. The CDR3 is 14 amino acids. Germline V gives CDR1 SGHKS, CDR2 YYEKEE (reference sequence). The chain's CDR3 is CASSLHHSVYEQYF. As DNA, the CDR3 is TGTGCCAGCAGCTTGCACCATTCTGTCTACGAGCAGTACTTC.

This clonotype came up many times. This CDR3 is CAIREREKGEQFF. The CDR3 DNA is TGTGCCATCAGAGAGCGGGAGAAGGGGGAGCAGTTCTTC. The J gene is TRBJ2-1, the V gene TRBV10-3; TRBD2 matches at 8 bases. Unmatched junction bases numbered 8, after V lost 6 bases and J lost 10 bases. CDR1 is ENHRY and CDR2 is SYGVKD in the germline V gene. This CDR3 is built from 13 residues.

The CDR3 nucleotides are TGTGCCAGCAGCTTAAGCGGGGCCCAAGAGACCCAGTACTTC. It yields the protein CASSLSGAQETQYF. The chain carries TRBV7-9 and TRBJ2-5, with 7 bases matching TRBD2. J gave up 1 base and V 2 bases, and 1 base lay outside the gene matches. Germline lookup yields CDR1 SEHNR and CDR2 FQNEAQ (reference sequence). The CDR3 has 14 amino acids.

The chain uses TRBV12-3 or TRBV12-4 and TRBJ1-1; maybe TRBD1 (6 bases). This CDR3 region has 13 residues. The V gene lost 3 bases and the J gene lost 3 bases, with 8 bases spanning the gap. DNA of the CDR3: TGTGCCAGCAGTTTGGACAGTGACACTGAAGCTTTCTTT. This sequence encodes CASSLDSDTEAFF.

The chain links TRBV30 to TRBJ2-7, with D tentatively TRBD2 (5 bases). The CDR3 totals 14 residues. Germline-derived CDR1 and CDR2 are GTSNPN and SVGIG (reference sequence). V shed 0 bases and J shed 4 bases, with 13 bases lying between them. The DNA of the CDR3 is TGTGCCTGGAGTGTAGTCGGGGAGAGGTACGAGCAGTACTTC. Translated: CAWSVVGERYEQYF.

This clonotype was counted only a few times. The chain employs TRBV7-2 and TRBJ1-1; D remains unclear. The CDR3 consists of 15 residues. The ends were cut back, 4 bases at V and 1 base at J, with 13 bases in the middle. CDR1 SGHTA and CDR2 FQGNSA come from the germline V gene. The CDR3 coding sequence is TGTGCCAGCAGCTCCACCGGGCGGGGGAACACTGAAGCTTTCTTT. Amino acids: CASSSTGRGNTEAFF.

CDR3 sequence: CASSQDPSMVETQYF. The CDR3 DNA reads as TGTGCCAGCAGCCAAGATCCTAGTATGGTGGAGACCCAGTACTTC. The chain joins TRBV3-1 to TRBJ2-5; D is unclear. V lost 0 bases to trimming and J lost 5 bases, with 13 bases between them. From germline, CDR1 is LGHDT and CDR2 YNNKEL (reference sequence). This CDR3 has 15 amino acids.

The CDR3 coding sequence is TGCAGTGCTAGAGCCTCCGAAGGGGCGGGCTACAATGAGCAGTTCTTC. Translating it yields CSARASEGAGYNEQFF. This sequence joins TRBV20-1 and TRBJ2-1; D tentatively fits TRBD1 or TRBD2 (5 bases each). V lost 1 base and J lost 3, with 16 bases in between. CDR1 and CDR2 from the germline V gene are DFQATT and SNEGSKA (reference sequence). This CDR3 comprises 16 residues.

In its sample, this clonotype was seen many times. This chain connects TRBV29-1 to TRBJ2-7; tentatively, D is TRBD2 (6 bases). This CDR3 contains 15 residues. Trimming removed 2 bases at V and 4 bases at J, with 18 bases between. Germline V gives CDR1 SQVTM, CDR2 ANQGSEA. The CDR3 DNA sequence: TGCAGCGTTGAACTCCCCAACGCGGGACGGTACGAGCAGTACTTC. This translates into CSVELPNAGRYEQYF.

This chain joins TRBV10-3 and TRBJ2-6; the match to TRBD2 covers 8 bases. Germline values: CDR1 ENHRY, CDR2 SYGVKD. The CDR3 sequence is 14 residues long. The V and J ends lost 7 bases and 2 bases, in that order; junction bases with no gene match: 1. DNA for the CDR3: TGTGCCATCAATAGCGGGGCTGGGGCCAACGTCCTGACTTTC. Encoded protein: CAINSGAGANVLTF.

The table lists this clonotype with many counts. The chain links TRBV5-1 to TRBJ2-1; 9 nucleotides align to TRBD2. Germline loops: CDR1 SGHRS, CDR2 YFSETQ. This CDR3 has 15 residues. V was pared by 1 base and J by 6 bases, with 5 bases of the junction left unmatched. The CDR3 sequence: CASSLPGGRANEQFF. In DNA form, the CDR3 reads TGCGCCAGCAGCTTGCCGGGCGGGAGGGCCAATGAGCAGTTCTTC. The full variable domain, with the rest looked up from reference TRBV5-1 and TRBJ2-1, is KAGVTQTPRYLIKTRGQQVTLSCSPISGHRSVSWYQQTPGQGLQFLFEYFSETQRNKGNFPGRFSGRQFSNSRSEMNVSTLELGDSALYLCASSLPGGRANEQFFGPGTRLTVL.

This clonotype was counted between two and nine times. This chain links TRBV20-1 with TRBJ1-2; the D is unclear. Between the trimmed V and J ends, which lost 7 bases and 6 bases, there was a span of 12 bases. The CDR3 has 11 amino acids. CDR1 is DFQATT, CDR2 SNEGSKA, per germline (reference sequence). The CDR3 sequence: CSVPNTNGYTF. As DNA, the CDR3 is TGCAGTGTCCCGAACACAAATGGCTACACCTTC.

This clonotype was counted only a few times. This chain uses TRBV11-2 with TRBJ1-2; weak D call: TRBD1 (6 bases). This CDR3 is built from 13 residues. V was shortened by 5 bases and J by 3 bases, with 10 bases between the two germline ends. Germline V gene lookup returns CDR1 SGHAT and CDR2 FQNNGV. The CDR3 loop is CASSLRQDYGYTF. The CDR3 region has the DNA TGTGCCAGCAGCCTACGACAGGACTATGGCTACACCTTC.

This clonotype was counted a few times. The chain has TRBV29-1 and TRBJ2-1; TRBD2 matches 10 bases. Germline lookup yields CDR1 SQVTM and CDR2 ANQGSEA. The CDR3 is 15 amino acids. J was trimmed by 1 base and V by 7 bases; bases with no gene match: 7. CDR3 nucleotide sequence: TGCAGCGCATCAGCGGGAGGGCTGTCCTACAATGAGCAGTTCTTC. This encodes CSASAGGLSYNEQFF.

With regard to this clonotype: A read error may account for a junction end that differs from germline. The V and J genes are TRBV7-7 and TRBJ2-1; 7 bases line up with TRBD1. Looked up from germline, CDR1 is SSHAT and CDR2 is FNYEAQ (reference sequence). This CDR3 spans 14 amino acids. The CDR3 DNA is TGTGCTAGCAGCTTAGTGGACAGGTTGGGGGAGCAGTTCTTC. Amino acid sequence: CASSLVDRLGEQFF.

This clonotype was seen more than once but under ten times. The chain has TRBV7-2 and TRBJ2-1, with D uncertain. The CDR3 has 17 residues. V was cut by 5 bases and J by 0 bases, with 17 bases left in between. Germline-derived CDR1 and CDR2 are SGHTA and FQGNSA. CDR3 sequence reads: CASSNSQRRSSYNEQFF. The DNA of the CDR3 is TGTGCCAGCAGCAACAGCCAGCGACGGAGCTCCTACAATGAGCAGTTCTTC.